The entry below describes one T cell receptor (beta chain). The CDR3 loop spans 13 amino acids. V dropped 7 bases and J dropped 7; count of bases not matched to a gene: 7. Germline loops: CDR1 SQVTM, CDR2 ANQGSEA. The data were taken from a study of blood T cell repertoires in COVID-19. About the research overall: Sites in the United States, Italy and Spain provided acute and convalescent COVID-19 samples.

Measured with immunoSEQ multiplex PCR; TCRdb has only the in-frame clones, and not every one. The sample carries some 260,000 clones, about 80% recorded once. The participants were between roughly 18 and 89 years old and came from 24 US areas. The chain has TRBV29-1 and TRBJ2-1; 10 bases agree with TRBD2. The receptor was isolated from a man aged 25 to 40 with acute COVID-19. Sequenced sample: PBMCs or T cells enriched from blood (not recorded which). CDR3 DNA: TGCAGCGCCGCGGGACTAGCGCAAAATGAGCAGTTCTTC. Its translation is CSAAGLAQNEQFF.